The 20 T cell receptor beta chains in this list originate from one sample, sequenced in a study of T cell responses to AZD1222 COVID-19 vaccine. This table comes from immunoSEQ multiplex PCR, and its TCRdb copy is limited to in-frame clones, with some not included. The table has some 96,000 clones, 70% to 90% seen once. The sequenced sample was peripheral blood, obtained on day 0 of AZD1222 vaccination. These receptors were taken from an adult in good health.

The gene calls are TRBV9 and TRBJ1-4, with TRBD1 as a possible D gene (6 bases). The CDR3 has 15 residues. Trimming cost V 4 bases and J 8 bases, with 18 bases left between them. Germline CDR1 SGDLS, CDR2 YYNGEE. As DNA, the CDR3 is TGTGCCAGCAGCCCGAAGCGGGGGGCGGAAGAAAAACTGTTTTTT. Its protein is CASSPKRGAEEKLFF. Together with reference TRBV9 and TRBJ1-4, the CDR3 gives the full variable domain: DSGVTQTPKHLITATGQRVTLRCSPRSGDLSVYWYQQSLDQGLQFLIQYYNGEERAKGNILERFSAQQFPDLHSELNLSSLELGDSALYFCASSPKRGAEEKLFFGSGTQLSVL.

The chain is built from TRBV3-1 (or the pseudogene TRBV3-2) and TRBJ1-1, with D unclear. V was cut by 4 bases and J by 0 bases, with 9 bases left in between. This CDR3 contains 14 residues. CDR1 and CDR2 (germline): LGHDT, YNNKEL (reference sequence). The CDR3 region has the DNA TGTGCCAGCAGCCTCCTGGGAGTGAACACTGAAGCTTTCTTT. Translating gives CASSLLGVNTEAFF.

The J gene is TRBJ1-2, the V gene TRBV19; D remains unclear. The CDR3 loop spans 11 amino acids. Germline lookup yields CDR1 LNHDA and CDR2 SQIVND (reference sequence). The V end lost 1 base, the J end lost 8 bases, and 5 bases lay between the germline ends. The CDR3 spells CASSIGAGYTF. The DNA of the CDR3 is TGTGCCAGTAGTATAGGAGCCGGCTACACCTTC.

There are a few counts of this clone. The J gene is TRBJ1-3, the V gene TRBV5-5; D is unclear. The germline gives CDR1 SGHKS, CDR2 YYEKEE (reference sequence). The CDR3 extends over 15 amino acids. The germline V and J ends were trimmed by 3 bases and 0 bases, with 10 bases remaining between them. For the CDR3, the DNA is TGTGCCAGCAGCTCTACGGGTGTCTCTGGAAACACCATATATTTT. Its translation: CASSSTGVSGNTIYF.

The chain uses TRBV4-3 and TRBJ1-6; possibly TRBD1 for D (6 bases). This CDR3 contains 17 residues. With 1 base removed from V and 6 bases from J, the gap between germline ends came to 16 bases. Germline V gene data show CDR1 as LGHNA and CDR2 as YSLEER. The chain's CDR3 is CASSQARRGFRNSPLHF. As DNA, the CDR3 is TGCGCCAGCAGCCAAGCCCGCAGGGGTTTCCGTAATTCACCCCTCCACTTT.

The gene calls are TRBV30 and TRBJ1-5; no clear D gene. CDR1 GTSNPN and CDR2 SVGIG come from the germline V gene (reference sequence). CDR3 length: 12 residues. Deletions cut 1 base from V and 1 base from J, with 2 bases between. In nucleotides, the CDR3 is TGTGCCTGGAGTGGGAGCAATCAGCCCCAGCATTTT. It codes for CAWSGSNQPQHF.

For the CDR3, the DNA is TGTGCCAGCTCAAAGCCAGGGGGCAACAATCAGCCCCAGCATTTT. Its protein product is CASSKPGGNNQPQHF. V gene TRBV18 combines with J gene TRBJ1-5; 8 positions agree with TRBD1. The germline V gene encodes CDR1 KGHSH and CDR2 LQKENI. This CDR3 has 15 amino acids. V shed 5 bases, J shed 3 bases, and the junction held 6 bases outside the gene matches. The full variable domain, rest sourced from reference TRBV18 and TRBJ1-5, is NAGVMQNPRHLVRRRGQEARLRCSPMKGHSHVYWYRQLPEEGLKFMVYLQKENIIDESGMPKERFSAEFPKEGPSILRIQQVVRGDSAAYFCASSKPGGNNQPQHFGDGTRLSIL.

The chain carries TRBV12-3 or TRBV12-4 and TRBJ1-5; no reliable D call. There are 13 residues in the CDR3. Trimming removed 6 bases from V and 4 bases from J, with 10 bases in between. The CDR3 region has the DNA TGTGCCAGCAGGGAAGGCGGGAATCAGCCCCAGCATTTT. Translating it yields CASREGGNQPQHF.

The sample holds a few counts of this clone. J is TRBJ2-2 and V is TRBV21-1; the table calls TRBD1, which could not be checked here. TRBV21-1 is shown as a pseudogene. This CDR3 is built from 17 residues. CDR3 loop: CASSKAPGQGDTGELFF. The CDR3 region has the DNA TGTGCCAGCAGCAAAGCGCCGGGACAGGGGGACACCGGGGAGCTGTTTTTT.

The gene calls are TRBV13 and TRBJ2-2; tentative D call: TRBD2 (6 bases). Germline V gene lookup returns CDR1 PRHDT and CDR2 FYEKMQ (reference sequence). Trimming left V 4 bases short and J 2 bases short, with 20 bases between. The CDR3 loop spans 18 amino acids. CDR3: CASSSTSLRGVNTGELFF. The CDR3 DNA reads as TGTGCCAGCAGCTCAACCTCCCTGCGCGGGGTTAACACCGGGGAGCTGTTTTTT.

This clone came up once. In the same sample, other DNA sequences code for this CDR3. The chain is built from TRBV27 and TRBJ1-2; D gene uncertain. Germline V gene data show CDR1 as MNHEY and CDR2 as SMNVEV (reference sequence). V dropped 5 bases and J dropped 4 bases, with 11 bases sitting between them. The CDR3 totals 13 residues. CDR3 loop: CASSPRSSYGYTF. The CDR3 DNA sequence: TGTGCCAGCAGTCCTCGTAGTAGCTATGGCTACACCTTC.

The chain carries TRBV7-2 and TRBJ1-3; no definite D call. From germline, CDR1 is SGHTA and CDR2 FQGNSA. CDR3 length: 15 amino acids. V lost 5 bases to trimming and J lost 0 bases, with 11 bases between them. The CDR3 protein is CASSRTGGSGNTIYF. CDR3 in DNA: TGTGCCAGCAGCAGGACGGGCGGCTCTGGAAACACCATATATTTT.

For the CDR3, the DNA is TGTGCCAGCAGTTTATCCGGCGGGGCTGAAGCTTTCTTT. This gives the protein CASSLSGGAEAFF. V is TRBV27 and J is TRBJ1-1; no definite D call. Trimming cost V 0 bases and J 6 bases, with 8 bases left between them. This CDR3 spans 13 amino acids. Looked up from germline, CDR1 is MNHEY and CDR2 is SMNVEV (reference sequence).

The rearrangement joins TRBV27 to TRBJ1-1, with a possible D match to TRBD1 (6 bases). The CDR3 contains 15 residues. CDR1 and CDR2 (germline): MNHEY, SMNVEV (reference sequence). V lost 8 bases to trimming and J lost 5 bases, with 21 bases between them. The CDR3 protein is CASRDISTGKTEAFF. DNA of the CDR3: TGTGCCAGCCGAGATATAAGCACAGGGAAAACTGAAGCTTTCTTT.

This sequence joins TRBV9 and TRBJ1-1; D uncertain. V was clipped by 0 bases and J by 1 base, with 13 bases between them. This CDR3 has 16 amino acids. Germline CDR1 reads SGDLS; CDR2 reads YYNGEE. The CDR3 nucleotides are TGTGCCAGCAGCGTAGCAGAGGCCCTGGGGAACACTGAAGCTTTCTTT. Translated, it gives CASSVAEALGNTEAFF.

This chain links TRBV6-1 with TRBJ2-5; 12 bases match TRBD2. From germline, CDR1 is MNHNS and CDR2 SASEGT. With 2 bases clipped from V and 5 bases from J, the junction kept 12 bases outside the gene matches. The CDR3 is 18 residues long. The CDR3 DNA reads TGTGCCAGCAGTGAAAGGTCCCTAGCGGGGGGGCCGAGGGAGACCCAGTACTTC. Protein: CASSERSLAGGPRETQYF.

The CDR3 DNA follows: TGCGCCAGCAGCCAGGGACCAGGGCACCAAGAGACCCAGTACTTC. Its protein product is CASSQGPGHQETQYF. The V call is TRBV5-1, the J call TRBJ2-5; D may correspond to TRBD1 or TRBD2 (5 bases each). The V gene lost 4 bases and the J gene lost 0 bases, with 13 bases spanning the gap. Germline lookup yields CDR1 SGHRS and CDR2 YFSETQ. CDR3 length equals 15 residues.

The chain combines TRBV2 with TRBJ2-1; 7 nucleotides agree with TRBD1. The CDR3 loop spans 15 amino acids. V shed 6 bases and J 3 bases; nucleotides not matched to a gene: 8. Germline V lookup: CDR1 SNHLY, CDR2 FYNNEI. CDR3 amino acids: CASRTGTAFYNEQFF. The CDR3 region has the DNA TGTGCCAGCAGAACCGGGACAGCTTTCTACAATGAGCAGTTCTTC.

The rearrangement joins TRBV19 to TRBJ1-1; D might be TRBD1 (5 bases). Trimming shortened V by 5 bases and J by 1 base, and 14 bases separated the two germline ends. The CDR3 totals 15 residues. Germline assignment: CDR1 LNHDA and CDR2 SQIVND (reference sequence). Here the CDR3 DNA reads TGTGCCAGTAGTTCCTTCCGGACAACGAACACTGAAGCTTTCTTT. Protein: CASSSFRTTNTEAFF.

This rearrangement joins TRBV5-5 to TRBJ1-2, with D perhaps TRBD1 (5 bases). CDR1 and CDR2 (germline): SGHKS, YYEKEE (reference sequence). The CDR3 is 14 residues long. Trimming pared 5 bases from V and 8 bases from J, leaving 19 bases between. The CDR3 loop is CASRGNGATGGYTF. The CDR3 nucleotides read TGTGCCAGCAGGGGAAACGGGGCGACGGGCGGCTACACCTTC.